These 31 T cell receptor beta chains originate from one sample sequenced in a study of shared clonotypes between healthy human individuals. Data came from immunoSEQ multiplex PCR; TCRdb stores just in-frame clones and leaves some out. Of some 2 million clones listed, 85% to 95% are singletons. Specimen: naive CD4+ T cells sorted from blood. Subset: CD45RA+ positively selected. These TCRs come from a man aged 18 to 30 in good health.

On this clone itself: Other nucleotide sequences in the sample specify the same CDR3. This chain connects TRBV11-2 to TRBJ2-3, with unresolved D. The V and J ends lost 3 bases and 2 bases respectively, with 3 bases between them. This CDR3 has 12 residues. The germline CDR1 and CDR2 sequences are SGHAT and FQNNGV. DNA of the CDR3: TGTGCCAGCAGCTTGCACACAGATACGCAGTATTTT. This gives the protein CASSLHTDTQYF. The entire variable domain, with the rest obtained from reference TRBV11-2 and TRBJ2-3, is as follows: EAGVAQSPRYKIIEKRQSVAFWCNPISGHATLYWYQQILGQGPKLLIQFQNNGVVDDSQLPKDRFSAERLKGVDSTLKIQPAKLEDSAVYLCASSLHTDTQYFGPGTRLTVL.

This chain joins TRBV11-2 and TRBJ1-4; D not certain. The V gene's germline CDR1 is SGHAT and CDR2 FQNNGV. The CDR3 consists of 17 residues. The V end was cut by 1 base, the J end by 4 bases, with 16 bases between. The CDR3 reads CASSLGVERIRNEKLFF. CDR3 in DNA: TGTGCCAGCAGCTTAGGGGTCGAACGGATTCGTAATGAAAAACTGTTTTTT.

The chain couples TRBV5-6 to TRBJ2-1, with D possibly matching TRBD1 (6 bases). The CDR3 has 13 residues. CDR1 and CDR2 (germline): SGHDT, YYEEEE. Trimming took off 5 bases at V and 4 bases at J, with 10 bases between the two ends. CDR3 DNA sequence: TGTGCCAGCAGAAAACAGGGTTACAATGAGCAGTTCTTC. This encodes CASRKQGYNEQFF.

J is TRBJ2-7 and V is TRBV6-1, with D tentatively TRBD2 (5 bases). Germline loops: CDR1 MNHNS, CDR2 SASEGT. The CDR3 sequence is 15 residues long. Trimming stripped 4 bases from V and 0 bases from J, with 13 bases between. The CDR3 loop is CASSGGPGSSYEQYF. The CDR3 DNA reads TGTGCCAGCAGTGGGGGTCCGGGGAGCTCCTACGAGCAGTACTTC.

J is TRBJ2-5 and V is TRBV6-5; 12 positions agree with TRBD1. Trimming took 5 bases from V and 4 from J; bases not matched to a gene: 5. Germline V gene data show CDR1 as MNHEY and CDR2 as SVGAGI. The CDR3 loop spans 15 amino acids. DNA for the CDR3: TGTGCCAGCAGTAGGGGGACAGGGGGCTCAGAGACCCAGTACTTC. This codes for CASSRGTGGSETQYF.

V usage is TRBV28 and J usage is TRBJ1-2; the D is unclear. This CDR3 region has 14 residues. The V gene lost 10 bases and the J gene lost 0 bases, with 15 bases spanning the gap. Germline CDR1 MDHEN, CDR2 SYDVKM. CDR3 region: CATQFTSANYGYTF. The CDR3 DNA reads TGTGCCACCCAGTTTACGAGCGCTAACTATGGCTACACCTTC.

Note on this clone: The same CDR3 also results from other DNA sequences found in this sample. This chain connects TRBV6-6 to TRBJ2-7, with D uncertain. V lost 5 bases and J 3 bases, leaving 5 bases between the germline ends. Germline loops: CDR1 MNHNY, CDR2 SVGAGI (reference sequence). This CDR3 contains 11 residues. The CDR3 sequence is CASSQSYEQYF. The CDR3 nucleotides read TGTGCCAGCAGTCAAAGCTACGAGCAGTACTTC.

The CDR3 here is CAWRGDGVVGYTF. CDR3 sequence (DNA): TGTGCCTGGAGGGGGGACGGCGTCGTAGGCTACACCTTC. V and J are TRBV30 and TRBJ1-2; TRBD1 might be the D (5 bases). V lost 3 bases, J lost 8 bases, and 16 bases lay in between. The CDR3 spans 13 residues. CDR1 and CDR2 (germline): GTSNPN, SVGIG (reference sequence). Complete variable domain (other parts from reference TRBV30 and TRBJ1-2): SQTIHQWPATLVQPVGSPLSLECTVEGTSNPNLYWYRQAAGRGLQLLFYSVGIGQISSEVPQNLSASRPQDRQFILSSKKLLLSDSGFYLCAWRGDGVVGYTFGSGTRLTVV.

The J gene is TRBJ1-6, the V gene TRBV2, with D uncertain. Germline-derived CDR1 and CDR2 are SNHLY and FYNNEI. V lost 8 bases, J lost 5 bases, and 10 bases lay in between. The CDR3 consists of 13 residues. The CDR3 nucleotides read TGTGCCAGCTGGGTACAAAATAATTCACCCCTCCACTTT. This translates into CASWVQNNSPLHF.

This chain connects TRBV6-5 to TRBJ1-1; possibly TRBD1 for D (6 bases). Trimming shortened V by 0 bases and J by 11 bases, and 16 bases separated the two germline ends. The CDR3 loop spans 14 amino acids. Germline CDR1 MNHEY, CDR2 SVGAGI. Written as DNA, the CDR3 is TGTGCCAGCAGTTACTCGAGTGAACAGGGTGGTGCTTTCTTT. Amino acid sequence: CASSYSSEQGGAFF.

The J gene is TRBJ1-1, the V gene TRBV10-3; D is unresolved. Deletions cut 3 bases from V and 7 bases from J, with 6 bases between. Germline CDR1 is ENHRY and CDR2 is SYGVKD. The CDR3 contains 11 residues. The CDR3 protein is CAISDLNEAFF. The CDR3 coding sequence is TGTGCCATCAGTGATTTGAATGAAGCTTTCTTT.

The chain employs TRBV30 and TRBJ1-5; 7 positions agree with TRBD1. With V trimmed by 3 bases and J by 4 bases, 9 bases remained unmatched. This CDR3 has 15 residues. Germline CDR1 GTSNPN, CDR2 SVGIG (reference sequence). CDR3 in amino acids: CAWSSPPGGNQPQHF. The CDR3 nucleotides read TGTGCCTGGAGCTCCCCCCCAGGGGGAAATCAGCCCCAGCATTTT.

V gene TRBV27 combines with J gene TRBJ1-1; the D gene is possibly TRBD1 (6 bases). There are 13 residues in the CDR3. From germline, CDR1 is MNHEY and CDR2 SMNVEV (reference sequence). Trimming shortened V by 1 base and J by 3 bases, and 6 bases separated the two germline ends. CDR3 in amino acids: CASSLYRDTEAFF. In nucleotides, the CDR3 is TGTGCCAGCAGTTTATACAGGGACACTGAAGCTTTCTTT.

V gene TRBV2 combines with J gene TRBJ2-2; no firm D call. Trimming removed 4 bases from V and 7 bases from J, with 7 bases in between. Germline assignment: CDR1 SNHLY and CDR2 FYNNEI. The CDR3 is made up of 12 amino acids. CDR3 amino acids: CASSVTGGELFF. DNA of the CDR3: TGTGCCAGCAGTGTTACTGGCGGGGAGCTGTTTTTT.

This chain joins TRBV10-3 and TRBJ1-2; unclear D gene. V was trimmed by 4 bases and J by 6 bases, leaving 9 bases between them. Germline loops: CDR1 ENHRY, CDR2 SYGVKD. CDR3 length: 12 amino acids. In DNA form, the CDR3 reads TGTGCCATCAGTGGCCACGGGGATGGCTACACCTTC. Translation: CAISGHGDGYTF.

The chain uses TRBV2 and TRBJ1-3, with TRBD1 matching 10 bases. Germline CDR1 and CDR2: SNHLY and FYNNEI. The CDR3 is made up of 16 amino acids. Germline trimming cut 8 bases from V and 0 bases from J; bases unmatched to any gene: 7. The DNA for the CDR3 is TGTGCCAGCTCCCGGGACAGGGGTCTCTCTGGAAACACCATATATTTT. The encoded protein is CASSRDRGLSGNTIYF.

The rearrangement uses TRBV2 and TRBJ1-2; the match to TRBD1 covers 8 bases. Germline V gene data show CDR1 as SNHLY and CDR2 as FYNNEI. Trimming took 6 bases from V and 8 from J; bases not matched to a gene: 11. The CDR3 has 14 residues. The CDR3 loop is CASSLQGELTGYTF. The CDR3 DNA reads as TGTGCCAGCAGCCTACAGGGGGAATTGACCGGCTACACCTTC.

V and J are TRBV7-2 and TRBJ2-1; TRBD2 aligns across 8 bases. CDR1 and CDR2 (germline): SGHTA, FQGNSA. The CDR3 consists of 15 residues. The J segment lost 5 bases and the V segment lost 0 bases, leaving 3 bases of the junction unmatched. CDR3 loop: CASSLAVSGNNEQFF. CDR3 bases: TGTGCCAGCAGCTTAGCGGTTAGCGGGAACAATGAGCAGTTCTTC. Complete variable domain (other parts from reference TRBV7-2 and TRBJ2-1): GAGVSQSPSNKVTEKGKDVELRCDPISGHTALYWYRQSLGQGLEFLIYFQGNSAPDKSGLPSDRFSAERTGGSVSTLTIQRTQQEDSAVYLCASSLAVSGNNEQFFGPGTRLTVL.

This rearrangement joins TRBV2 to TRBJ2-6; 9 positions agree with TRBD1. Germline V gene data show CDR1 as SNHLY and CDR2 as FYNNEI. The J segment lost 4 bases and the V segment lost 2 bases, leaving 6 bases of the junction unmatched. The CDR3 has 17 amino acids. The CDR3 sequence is CASSERDRVMGANVLTF. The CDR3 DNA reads TGTGCCAGCAGTGAAAGGGACAGGGTCATGGGGGCCAACGTCCTGACTTTC.

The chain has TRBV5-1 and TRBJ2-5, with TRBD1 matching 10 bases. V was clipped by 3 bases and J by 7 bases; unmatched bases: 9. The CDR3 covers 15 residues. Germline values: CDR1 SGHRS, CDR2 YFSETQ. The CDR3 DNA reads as TGCGCCAGCAGCTCAAGGACAGGGGGGCAGGGGACCCAGTACTTC. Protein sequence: CASSSRTGGQGTQYF.

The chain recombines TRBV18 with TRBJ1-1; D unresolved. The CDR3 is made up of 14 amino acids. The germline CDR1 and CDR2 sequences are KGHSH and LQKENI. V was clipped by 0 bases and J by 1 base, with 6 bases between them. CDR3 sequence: CASSPPAANTEAFF. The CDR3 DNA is TGTGCCAGCTCACCACCTGCCGCGAACACTGAAGCTTTCTTT.

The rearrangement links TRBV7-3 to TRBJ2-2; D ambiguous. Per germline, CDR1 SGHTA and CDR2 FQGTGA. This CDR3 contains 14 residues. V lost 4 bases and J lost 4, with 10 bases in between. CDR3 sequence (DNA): TGTGCCAGCAGCTCCAGGTCCCCCACCGGGGAGCTGTTTTTT. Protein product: CASSSRSPTGELFF.

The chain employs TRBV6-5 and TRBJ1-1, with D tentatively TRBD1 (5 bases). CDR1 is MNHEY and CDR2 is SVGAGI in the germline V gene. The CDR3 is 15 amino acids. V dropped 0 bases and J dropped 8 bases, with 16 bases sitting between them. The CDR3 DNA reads TGTGCCAGCAGTTACTCCCATCAGGGTTCTATGGAAGCTTTCTTT. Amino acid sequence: CASSYSHQGSMEAFF.

CDR3 sequence (DNA): TGTGCCAGTAGTGCACTAGCGGGGGAGACCCAGTACTTC. It codes for CASSALAGETQYF. The chain links TRBV19 to TRBJ2-5; 10 bases match TRBD2. CDR3 size: 13 residues. CDR1 and CDR2 (germline): LNHDA, SQIVND (reference sequence). The trim removed 5 bases at V and 5 bases at J, leaving 2 bases unmatched.

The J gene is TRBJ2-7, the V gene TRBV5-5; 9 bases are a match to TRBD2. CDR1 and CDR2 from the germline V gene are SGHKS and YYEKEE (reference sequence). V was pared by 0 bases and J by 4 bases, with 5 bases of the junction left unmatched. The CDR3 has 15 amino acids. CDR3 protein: CASSLAGLAGYEQYF. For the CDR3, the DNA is TGTGCCAGCAGCTTGGCAGGCCTAGCGGGGTACGAGCAGTACTTC. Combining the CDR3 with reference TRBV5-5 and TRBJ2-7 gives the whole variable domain DAGVTQSPTHLIKTRGQQVTLRCSPISGHKSVSWYQQVLGQGPQFIFQYYEKEERGRGNFPDRFSARQFPNYSSELNVNALLLGDSALYLCASSLAGLAGYEQYFGPGTRLTVT.

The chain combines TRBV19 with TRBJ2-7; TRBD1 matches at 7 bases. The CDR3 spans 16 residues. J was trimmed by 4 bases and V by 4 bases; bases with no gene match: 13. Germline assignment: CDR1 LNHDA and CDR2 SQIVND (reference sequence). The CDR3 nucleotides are TGTGCCAGTAGTACCCGGTCCGGGACAGTGCTGTACGAGCAGTACTTC. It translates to CASSTRSGTVLYEQYF. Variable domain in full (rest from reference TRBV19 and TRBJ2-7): DGGITQSPKYLFRKEGQNVTLSCEQNLNHDAMYWYRQDPGQGLRLIYYSQIVNDFQKGDIAEGYSVSREKKESFPLTVTSAQKNPTAFYLCASSTRSGTVLYEQYFGPGTRLTVT.

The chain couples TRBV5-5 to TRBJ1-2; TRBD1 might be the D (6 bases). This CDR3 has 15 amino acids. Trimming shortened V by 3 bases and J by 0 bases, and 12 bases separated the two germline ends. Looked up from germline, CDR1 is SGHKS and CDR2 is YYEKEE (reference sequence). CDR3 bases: TGTGCCAGCAGCTATGGTCCAGGGGCTAACTATGGCTACACCTTC. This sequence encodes CASSYGPGANYGYTF. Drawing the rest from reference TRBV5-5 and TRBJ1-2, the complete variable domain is DAGVTQSPTHLIKTRGQQVTLRCSPISGHKSVSWYQQVLGQGPQFIFQYYEKEERGRGNFPDRFSARQFPNYSSELNVNALLLGDSALYLCASSYGPGANYGYTFGSGTRLTVV.

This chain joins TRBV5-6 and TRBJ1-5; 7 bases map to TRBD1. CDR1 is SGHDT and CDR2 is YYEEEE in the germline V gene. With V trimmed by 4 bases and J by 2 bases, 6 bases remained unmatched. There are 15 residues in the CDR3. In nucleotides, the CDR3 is TGTGCCAGCAGCCGACAGGGCGGAGGCAATCAGCCCCAGCATTTT. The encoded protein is CASSRQGGGNQPQHF.

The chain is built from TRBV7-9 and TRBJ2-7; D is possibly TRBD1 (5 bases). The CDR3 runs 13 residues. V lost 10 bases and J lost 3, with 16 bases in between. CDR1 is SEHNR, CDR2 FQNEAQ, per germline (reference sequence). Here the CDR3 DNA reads TGTGCCACCCAGTTGGCAGGGCGCTACGAGCAGTACTTC. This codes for CATQLAGRYEQYF. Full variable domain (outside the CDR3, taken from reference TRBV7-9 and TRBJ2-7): DTGVSQNPRHKITKRGQNVTFRCDPISEHNRLYWYRQTLGQGPEFLTYFQNEAQLEKSRLLSDRFSAERPKGSFSTLEIQRTEQGDSAMYLCATQLAGRYEQYFGPGTRLTVT.

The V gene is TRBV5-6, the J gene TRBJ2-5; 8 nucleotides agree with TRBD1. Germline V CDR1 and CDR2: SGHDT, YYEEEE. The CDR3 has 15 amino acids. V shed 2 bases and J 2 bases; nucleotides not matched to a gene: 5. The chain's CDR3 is CASSFEGQDQETQYF. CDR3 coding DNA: TGTGCCAGCAGCTTCGAGGGACAGGATCAAGAGACCCAGTACTTC.

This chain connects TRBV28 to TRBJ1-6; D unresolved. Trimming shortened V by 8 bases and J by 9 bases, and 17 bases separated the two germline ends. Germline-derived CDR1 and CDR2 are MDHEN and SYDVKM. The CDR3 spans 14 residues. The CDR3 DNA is TGTGCCAGCGGACTCGACGCAGTCGGTTCACCCCTCCACTTT. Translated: CASGLDAVGSPLHF.